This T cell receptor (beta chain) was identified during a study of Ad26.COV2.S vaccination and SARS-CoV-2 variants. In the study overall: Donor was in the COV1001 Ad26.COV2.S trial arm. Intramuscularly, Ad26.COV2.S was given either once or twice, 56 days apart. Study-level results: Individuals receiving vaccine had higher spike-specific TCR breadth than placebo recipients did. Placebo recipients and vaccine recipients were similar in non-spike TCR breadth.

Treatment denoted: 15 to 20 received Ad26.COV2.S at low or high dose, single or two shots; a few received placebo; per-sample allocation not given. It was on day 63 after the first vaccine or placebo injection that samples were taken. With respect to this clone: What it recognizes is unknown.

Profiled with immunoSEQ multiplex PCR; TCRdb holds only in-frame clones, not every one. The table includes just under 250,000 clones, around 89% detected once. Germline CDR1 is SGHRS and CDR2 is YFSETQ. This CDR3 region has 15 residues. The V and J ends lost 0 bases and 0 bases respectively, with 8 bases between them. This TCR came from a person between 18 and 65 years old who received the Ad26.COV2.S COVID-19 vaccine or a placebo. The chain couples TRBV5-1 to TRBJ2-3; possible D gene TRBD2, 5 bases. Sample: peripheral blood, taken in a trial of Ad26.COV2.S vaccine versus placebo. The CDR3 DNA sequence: TGCGCCAGCAGCTTGGGGACTCACAGCACAGATACGCAGTATTTT. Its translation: CASSLGTHSTDTQYF.